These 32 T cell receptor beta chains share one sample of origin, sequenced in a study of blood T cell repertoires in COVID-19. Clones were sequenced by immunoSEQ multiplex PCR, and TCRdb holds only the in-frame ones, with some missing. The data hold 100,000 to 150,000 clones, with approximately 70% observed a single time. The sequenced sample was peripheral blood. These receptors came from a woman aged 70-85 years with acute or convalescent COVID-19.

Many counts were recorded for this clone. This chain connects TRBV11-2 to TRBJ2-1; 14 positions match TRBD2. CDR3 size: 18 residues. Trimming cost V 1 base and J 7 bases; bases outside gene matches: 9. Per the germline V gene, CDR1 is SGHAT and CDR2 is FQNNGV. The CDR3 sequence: CASSLVGYWTSGGNEQFF. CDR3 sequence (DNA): TGTGCCAGCAGCTTAGTAGGGTATTGGACTAGCGGGGGGAATGAGCAGTTCTTC.

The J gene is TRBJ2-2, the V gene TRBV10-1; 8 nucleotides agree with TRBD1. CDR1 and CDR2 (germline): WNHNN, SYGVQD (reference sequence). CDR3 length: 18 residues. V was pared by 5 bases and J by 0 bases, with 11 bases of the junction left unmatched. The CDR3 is CASSPGTGPTANTGELFF. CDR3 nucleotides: TGCGCCAGCAGTCCCGGGACAGGACCTACCGCGAACACCGGGGAGCTGTTTTTT.

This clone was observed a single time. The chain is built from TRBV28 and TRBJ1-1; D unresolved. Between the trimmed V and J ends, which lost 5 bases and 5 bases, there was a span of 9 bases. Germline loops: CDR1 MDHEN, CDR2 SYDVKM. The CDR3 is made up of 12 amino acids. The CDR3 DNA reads TGTGCCAGCAGTCCTAGGTCGACTGAAGCTTTCTTT. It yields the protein CASSPRSTEAFF.

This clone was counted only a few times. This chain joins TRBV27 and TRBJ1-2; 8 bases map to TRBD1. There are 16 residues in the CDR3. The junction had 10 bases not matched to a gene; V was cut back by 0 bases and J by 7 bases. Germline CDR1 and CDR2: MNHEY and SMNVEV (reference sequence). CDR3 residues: CASSLSLGRGLSGYTF. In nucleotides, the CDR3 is TGTGCCAGCAGTTTATCGCTTGGCAGGGGGCTAAGTGGCTACACCTTC.

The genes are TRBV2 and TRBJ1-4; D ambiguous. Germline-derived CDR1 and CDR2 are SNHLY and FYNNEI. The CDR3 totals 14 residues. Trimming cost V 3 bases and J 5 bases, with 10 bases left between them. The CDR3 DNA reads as TGTGCCAGCAGTGAGGGCGGAGGAAATGAAAAACTGTTTTTT. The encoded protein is CASSEGGGNEKLFF.

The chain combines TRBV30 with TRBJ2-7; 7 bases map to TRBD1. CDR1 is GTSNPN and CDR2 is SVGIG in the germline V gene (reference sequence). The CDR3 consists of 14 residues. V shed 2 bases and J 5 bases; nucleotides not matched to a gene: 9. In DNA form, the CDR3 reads TGTGCCTGGAGTCCGGGACAGCCCCACGACGAGCAGTACTTC. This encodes CAWSPGQPHDEQYF.

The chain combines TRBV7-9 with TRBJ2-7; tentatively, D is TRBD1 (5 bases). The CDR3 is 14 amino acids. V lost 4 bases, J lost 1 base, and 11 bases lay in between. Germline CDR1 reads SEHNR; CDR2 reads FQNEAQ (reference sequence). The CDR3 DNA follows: TGTGCCAGCAGCTCCCTTCCAGGGTCCTACGAGCAGTACTTC. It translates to CASSSLPGSYEQYF.

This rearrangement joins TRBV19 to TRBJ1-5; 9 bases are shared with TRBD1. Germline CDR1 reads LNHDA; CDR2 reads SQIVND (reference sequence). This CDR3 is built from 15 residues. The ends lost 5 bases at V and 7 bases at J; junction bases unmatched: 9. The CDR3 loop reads CASSLQGAGEQPQHF. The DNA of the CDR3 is TGTGCCAGTAGTCTACAGGGGGCGGGGGAACAGCCCCAGCATTTT.

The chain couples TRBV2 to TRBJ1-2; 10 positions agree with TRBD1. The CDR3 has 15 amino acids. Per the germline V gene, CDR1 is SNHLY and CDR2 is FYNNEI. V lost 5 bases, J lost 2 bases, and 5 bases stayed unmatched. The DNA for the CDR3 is TGTGCCAGCAGTCTGACAGGGGGCGGAAACTATGGCTACACCTTC. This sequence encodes CASSLTGGGNYGYTF.

The CDR3 is CASSIDRDRVEKLFF. For the CDR3, the DNA is TGTGCCAGTAGTATAGATCGGGACAGGGTTGAAAAACTGTTTTTT. The V call is TRBV19, the J call TRBJ1-4; 9 bases map to TRBD1. With V trimmed by 0 bases and J by 7 bases, 3 bases remained unmatched. The CDR3 sequence is 15 residues long. Germline loops: CDR1 LNHDA, CDR2 SQIVND (reference sequence).

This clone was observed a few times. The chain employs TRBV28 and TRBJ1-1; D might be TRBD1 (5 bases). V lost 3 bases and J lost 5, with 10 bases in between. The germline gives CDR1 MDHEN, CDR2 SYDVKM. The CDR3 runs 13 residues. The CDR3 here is CASSLGGRTEAFF. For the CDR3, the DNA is TGTGCCAGCAGTTTGGGGGGGAGGACTGAAGCTTTCTTT.

The CDR3 DNA follows: TGTGCCAGCAGTGAATGGGGCAGGGGGGCAGATACGCAGTATTTT. Its protein product is CASSEWGRGADTQYF. The gene calls are TRBV25-1 and TRBJ2-3, with a possible D match to TRBD1 (7 bases). CDR1 is MGHDK and CDR2 is SYGVNS in the germline V gene. This CDR3 has 15 amino acids. Trimming left V 1 base short and J 4 bases short, with 12 bases between.

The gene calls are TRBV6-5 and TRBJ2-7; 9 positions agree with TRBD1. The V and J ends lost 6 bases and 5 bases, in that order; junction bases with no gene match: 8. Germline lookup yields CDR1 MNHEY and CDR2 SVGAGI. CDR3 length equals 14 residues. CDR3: CASSSTGQGHEQYF. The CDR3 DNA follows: TGTGCCAGCAGCTCCACTGGACAGGGGCACGAGCAGTACTTC.

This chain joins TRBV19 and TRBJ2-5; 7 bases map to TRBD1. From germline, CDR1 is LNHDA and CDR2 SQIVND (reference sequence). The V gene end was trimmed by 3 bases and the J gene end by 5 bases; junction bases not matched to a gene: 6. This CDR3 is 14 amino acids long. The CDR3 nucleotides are TGTGCCAGTAGTATCTACACAGGGGCGGAGACCCAGTACTTC. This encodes CASSIYTGAETQYF.

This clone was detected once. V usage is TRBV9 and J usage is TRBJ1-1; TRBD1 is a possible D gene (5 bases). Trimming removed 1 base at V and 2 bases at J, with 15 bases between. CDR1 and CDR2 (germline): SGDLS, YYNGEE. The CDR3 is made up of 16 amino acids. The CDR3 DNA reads TGTGCCAGCAGCGTATCCTCAGGGTCCCCAAACACTGAAGCTTTCTTT. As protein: CASSVSSGSPNTEAFF.

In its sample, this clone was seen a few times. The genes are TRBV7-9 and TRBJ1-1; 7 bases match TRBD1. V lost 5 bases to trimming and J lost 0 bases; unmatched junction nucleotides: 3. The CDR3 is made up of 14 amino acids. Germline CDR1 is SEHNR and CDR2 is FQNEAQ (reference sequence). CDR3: CASSRGTVNTEAFF. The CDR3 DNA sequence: TGTGCCAGCAGCCGAGGGACAGTGAACACTGAAGCTTTCTTT.

The CDR3 loop reads CASSYRGLTGNTIYF. The CDR3 nucleotides read TGTGCCAGCAGTTACCGCGGGTTAACTGGAAACACCATATATTTT. This chain uses TRBV6-2 or TRBV6-3 with TRBJ1-3; D gene unclear. The CDR3 has 15 amino acids. Trimming pared 2 bases from V and 2 bases from J, leaving 10 bases between. Looked up from germline, CDR1 is MNHEY and CDR2 is SVGEGT.

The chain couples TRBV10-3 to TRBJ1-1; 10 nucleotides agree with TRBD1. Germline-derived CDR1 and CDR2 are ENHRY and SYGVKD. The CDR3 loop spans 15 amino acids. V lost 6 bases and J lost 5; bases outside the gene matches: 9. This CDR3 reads CAISRQGARSTEAFF. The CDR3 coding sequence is TGTGCCATCAGCAGACAGGGGGCGCGGTCTACTGAAGCTTTCTTT.

The CDR3: CASSLGEGRGNTGELFF. In nucleotides, the CDR3 is TGTGCCAGCAGCTTAGGTGAAGGCAGGGGCAACACCGGGGAGCTGTTTTTT. V usage is TRBV7-2 and J usage is TRBJ2-2; a possible D gene is TRBD1 (6 bases). In germline, CDR1 is SGHTA, CDR2 FQGNSA. V was trimmed by 1 base and J by 2 bases, leaving 14 bases between them. The CDR3 extends over 17 amino acids.

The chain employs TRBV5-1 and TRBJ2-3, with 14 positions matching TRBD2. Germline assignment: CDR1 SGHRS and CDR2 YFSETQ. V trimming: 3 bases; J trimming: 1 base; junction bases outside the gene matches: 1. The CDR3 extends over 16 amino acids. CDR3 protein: CASSSGLAGGTDTQYF. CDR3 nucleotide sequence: TGCGCCAGCAGCTCGGGACTAGCGGGGGGCACAGATACGCAGTATTTT. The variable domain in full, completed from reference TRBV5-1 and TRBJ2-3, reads KAGVTQTPRYLIKTRGQQVTLSCSPISGHRSVSWYQQTPGQGLQFLFEYFSETQRNKGNFPGRFSGRQFSNSRSEMNVSTLELGDSALYLCASSSGLAGGTDTQYFGPGTRLTVL.

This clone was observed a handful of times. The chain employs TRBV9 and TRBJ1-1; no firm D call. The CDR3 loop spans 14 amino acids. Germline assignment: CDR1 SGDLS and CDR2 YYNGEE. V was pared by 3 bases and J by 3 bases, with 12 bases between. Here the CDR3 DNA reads TGTGCCAGCAGCGCAGAACCGAGGGACACTGAAGCTTTCTTT. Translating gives CASSAEPRDTEAFF.

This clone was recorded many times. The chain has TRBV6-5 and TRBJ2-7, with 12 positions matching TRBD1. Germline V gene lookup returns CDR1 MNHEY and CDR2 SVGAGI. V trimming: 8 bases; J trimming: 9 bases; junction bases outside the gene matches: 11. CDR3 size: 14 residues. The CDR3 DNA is TGTGCCAGCCTCTCGGGGACAGGGGGCATGTGGCAGTACTTC. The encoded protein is CASLSGTGGMWQYF.

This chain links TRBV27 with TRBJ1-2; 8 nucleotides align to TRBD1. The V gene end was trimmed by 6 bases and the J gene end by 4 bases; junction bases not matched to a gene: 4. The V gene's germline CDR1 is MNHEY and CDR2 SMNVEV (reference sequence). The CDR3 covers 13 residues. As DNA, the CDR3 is TGTGCCAGCAGGGTGACAGGGGCCTATGGCTACACCTTC. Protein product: CASRVTGAYGYTF.

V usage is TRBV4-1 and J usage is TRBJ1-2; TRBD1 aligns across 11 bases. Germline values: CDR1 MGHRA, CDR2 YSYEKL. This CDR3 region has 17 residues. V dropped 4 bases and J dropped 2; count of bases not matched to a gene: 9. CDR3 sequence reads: CASSPPLGTGGNYGYTF. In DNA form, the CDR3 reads TGCGCCAGCAGCCCACCCCTCGGGACAGGGGGAAACTATGGCTACACCTTC.

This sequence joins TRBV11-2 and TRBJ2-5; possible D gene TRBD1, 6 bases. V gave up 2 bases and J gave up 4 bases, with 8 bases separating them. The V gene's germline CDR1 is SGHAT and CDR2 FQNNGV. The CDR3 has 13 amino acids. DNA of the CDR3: TGTGCCAGCAGCTTACAGGGGTCAGAGACCCAGTACTTC. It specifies CASSLQGSETQYF.

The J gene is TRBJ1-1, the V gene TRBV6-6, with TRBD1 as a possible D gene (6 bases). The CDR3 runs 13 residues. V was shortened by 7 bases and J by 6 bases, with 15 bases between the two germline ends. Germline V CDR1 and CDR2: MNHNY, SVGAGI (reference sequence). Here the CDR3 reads CASTPSGGSEAFF. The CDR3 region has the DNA TGTGCCAGCACCCCCTCTGGGGGCTCTGAAGCTTTCTTT.

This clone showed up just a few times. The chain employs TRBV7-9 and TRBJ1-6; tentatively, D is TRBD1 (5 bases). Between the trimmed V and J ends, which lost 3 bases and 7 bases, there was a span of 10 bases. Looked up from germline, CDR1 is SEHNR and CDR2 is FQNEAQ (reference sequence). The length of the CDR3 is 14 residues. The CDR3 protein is CASSFVQENSPLHF. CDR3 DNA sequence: TGTGCCAGCAGCTTCGTACAGGAAAATTCACCCCTCCACTTT.

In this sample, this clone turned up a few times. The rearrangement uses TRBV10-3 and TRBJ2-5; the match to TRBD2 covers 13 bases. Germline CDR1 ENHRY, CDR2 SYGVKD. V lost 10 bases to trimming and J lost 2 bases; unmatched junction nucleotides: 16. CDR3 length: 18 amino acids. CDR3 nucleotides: TGTGCCACCGGGACAGGGCGGACTAGCGGGAGTTGGCAAGAGACCCAGTACTTC. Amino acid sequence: CATGTGRTSGSWQETQYF.

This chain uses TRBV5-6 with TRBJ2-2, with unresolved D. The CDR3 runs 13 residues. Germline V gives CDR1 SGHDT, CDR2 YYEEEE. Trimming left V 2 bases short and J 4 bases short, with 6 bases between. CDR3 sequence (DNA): TGTGCCAGCAGCTTTTCGAGCACCGGGGAGCTGTTTTTT. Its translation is CASSFSSTGELFF.

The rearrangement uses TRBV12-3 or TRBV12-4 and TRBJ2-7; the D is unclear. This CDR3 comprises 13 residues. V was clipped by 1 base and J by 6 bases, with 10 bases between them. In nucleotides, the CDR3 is TGTGCCAGCAGTTTAGGGCGGTATATCGAGCAGTACTTC. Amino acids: CASSLGRYIEQYF.

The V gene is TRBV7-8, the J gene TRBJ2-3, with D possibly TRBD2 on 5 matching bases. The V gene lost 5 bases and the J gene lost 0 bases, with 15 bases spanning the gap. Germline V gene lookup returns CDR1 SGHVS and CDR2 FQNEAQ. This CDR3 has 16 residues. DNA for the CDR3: TGTGCCAGCAGCCCCGGAGGCCCCATTAGCACAGATACGCAGTATTTT. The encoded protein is CASSPGGPISTDTQYF.

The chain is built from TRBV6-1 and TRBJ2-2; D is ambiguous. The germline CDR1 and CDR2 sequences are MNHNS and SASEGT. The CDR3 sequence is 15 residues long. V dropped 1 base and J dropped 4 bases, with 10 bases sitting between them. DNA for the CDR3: TGTGCCAGCAGTGAAGTTCCCCAGGCCACCGGGGAGCTGTTTTTT. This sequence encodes CASSEVPQATGELFF.